This is a list of T cell receptor beta chains from one sample in a study of radiation and T cells in renal cell carcinoma. Sequenced by immunoSEQ multiplex PCR; TCRdb stores in-frame clones only, minus some. The table includes roughly 92,000 clones, approximately 82% detected once. The sample consisted of blood, taken from a patient whose treatment included radiotherapy and nephrectomy. The source is a man in his sixties with renal cell carcinoma. Both conserved end residues are part of each CDR3. Size is omitted from some rows. Given values are once, few, many or a class for expanded clones.

clone_size j_call v_call cdr3_aa
once TRBJ2-1 TRBV7-8 CASSSNPGLADYNEQFF
. TRBJ2-2 TRBV4-2 CASSQADDQGELFF
. TRBJ1-3 TRBV13 CASSLGPPNYGNTIYF
few TRBJ2-3 TRBV28 CASSFPWESTDTQYF
. TRBJ1-4 TRBV23-1 CAGSRETYEKLFF
few TRBJ2-3 TRBV18 CASSPETGVRYF
. TRBJ1-2 TRBV27 CASSTRPGVYGYTF
once TRBJ2-7 TRBV7-3 CASSPLAAPLYEQYF
. TRBJ1-1 TRBV5-1 CASSSGRGQINTEAFF
. TRBJ1-4 TRBV28 CASSFSGQSNEKLFF
. TRBJ1-3 TRBV5-5 CASSTLVNGNTIYF